This TCR beta chain emerged from a study of T cells in Graves' hyperthyroidism and ophthalmopathy. Amplification of TCR beta CDR3 regions used RNA as the template. Researchers ran a first-round RT-PCR on the TCR CDR3 using the HTBI primer set. MiXCR, run by TCRdb on the multiplex PCR reads, gives a single entry per CDR3 protein. The sample lists about 600,000 distinct CDR3 sequences, over 12% occurring once. In germline, CDR1 is LGHDT, CDR2 YNNKEL (reference sequence). Trimming removed 0 bases from V and 4 bases from J; junction bases left unmatched: 6. The CDR3 contains 16 residues. This clonotype showed up many times.

The sequenced sample was blood. The genes are TRBV3-1 and TRBJ1-2; 9 positions agree with TRBD1. The receptor's source is a woman in her late teens or twenties with Graves' ophthalmopathy. In DNA form, the CDR3 reads TGTGCCAGCAGCCAAGATCCCGGGGACAGGGCCTATGGCTACACCTTC. Amino acid sequence: CASSQDPGDRAYGYTF.